The present entry profiles one TCR beta chain with its context. Antigen specificity is unknown. The record originates from a study of cytomegalovirus exposure and HLA in healthy donors. Across the study: Early released data had tens of millions of unique TCRs, all coming from HLA-typed donors.

Primers for the PCR totalled 60 Vbeta and 13 Jbeta. Clones were read by immunoSEQ multiplex PCR, and TCRdb kept only the in-frame ones, dropping some. The sample contains approximately 100,000 clones, about 80% of which appear only once. The CDR3 contains 14 residues. V lost 3 bases to trimming and J lost 2 bases, with 11 bases between them. Germline V gene lookup returns CDR1 SGHRS and CDR2 YFSETQ. General study findings and limits: An ancestry cluster, one associated with Asian ancestry, reportedly showed fewer N-insertions than the approximately 700-donor mean in a later analysis. Per a prior analysis, the majority of TCR beta V segments were productive roughly 87% or roughly 30% of the time.

Sample: PBMCs. The sequence was obtained from a female donor in good health and CMV-seronegative. The genes are TRBV5-1 and TRBJ2-5; possible D gene TRBD1, 6 bases. The CDR3 coding sequence is TGCGCCAGCAGCTATTCAGGGGTGCAAGAGACCCAGTACTTC. Its translation is CASSYSGVQETQYF.